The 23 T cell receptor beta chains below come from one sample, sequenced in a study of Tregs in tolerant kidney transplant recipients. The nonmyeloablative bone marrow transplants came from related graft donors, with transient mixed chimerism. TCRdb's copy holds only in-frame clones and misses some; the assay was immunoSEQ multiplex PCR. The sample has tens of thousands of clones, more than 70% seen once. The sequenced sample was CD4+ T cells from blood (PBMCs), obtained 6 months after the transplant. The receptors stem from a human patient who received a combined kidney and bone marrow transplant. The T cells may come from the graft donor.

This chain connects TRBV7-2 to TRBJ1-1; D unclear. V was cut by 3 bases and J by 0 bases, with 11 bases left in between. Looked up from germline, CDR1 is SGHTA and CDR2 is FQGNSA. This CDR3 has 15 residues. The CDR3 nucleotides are TGTGCCAGCAGCTTCGTGAATCTAATGAACACTGAAGCTTTCTTT. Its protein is CASSFVNLMNTEAFF.

The CDR3, as DNA: TGTGCCAGCAGCATCGGGACAGGGGGTGAGACCCAGTACTTC. Translated, it gives CASSIGTGGETQYF. The V and J genes are TRBV5-6 and TRBJ2-5; 11 nucleotides match TRBD1. The CDR3 sequence is 14 residues long. The V segment lost 4 bases and the J segment 5 bases; nucleotides outside the gene matches: 4. Per the germline V gene, CDR1 is SGHDT and CDR2 is YYEEEE.

In DNA form, the CDR3 reads TGTGCCAGCAGCTTATGGCTAGCGGGGGCCTACAATGAGCAGTTCTTC. Protein: CASSLWLAGAYNEQFF. This chain links TRBV7-9 with TRBJ2-1, with 10 positions matching TRBD2. The trim removed 2 bases at V and 2 bases at J, leaving 3 bases unmatched. The CDR3 covers 16 residues. CDR1 is SEHNR, CDR2 FQNEAQ, per germline (reference sequence).

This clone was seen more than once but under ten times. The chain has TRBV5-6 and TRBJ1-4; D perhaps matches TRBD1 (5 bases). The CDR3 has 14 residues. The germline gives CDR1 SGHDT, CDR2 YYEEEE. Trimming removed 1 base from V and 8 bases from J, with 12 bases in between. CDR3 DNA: TGTGCCAGCAGCTTGCTTTCCACAGGAGAAAAACTGTTTTTT. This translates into CASSLLSTGEKLFF. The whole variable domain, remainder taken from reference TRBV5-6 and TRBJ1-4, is DAGVTQSPTHLIKTRGQQVTLRCSPKSGHDTVSWYQQALGQGPQFIFQYYEEEERQRGNFPDRFSGHQFPNYSSELNVNALLLGDSALYLCASSLLSTGEKLFFGSGTQLSVL.

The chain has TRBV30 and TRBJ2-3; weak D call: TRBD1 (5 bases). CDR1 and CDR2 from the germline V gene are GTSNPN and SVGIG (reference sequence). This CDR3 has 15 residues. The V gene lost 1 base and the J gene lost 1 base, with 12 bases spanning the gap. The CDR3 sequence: CAWSGTLTGTDTQYF. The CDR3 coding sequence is TGTGCCTGGAGTGGGACACTTACTGGCACAGATACGCAGTATTTT. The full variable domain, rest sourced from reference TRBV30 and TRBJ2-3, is SQTIHQWPATLVQPVGSPLSLECTVEGTSNPNLYWYRQAAGRGLQLLFYSVGIGQISSEVPQNLSASRPQDRQFILSSKKLLLSDSGFYLCAWSGTLTGTDTQYFGPGTRLTVL.

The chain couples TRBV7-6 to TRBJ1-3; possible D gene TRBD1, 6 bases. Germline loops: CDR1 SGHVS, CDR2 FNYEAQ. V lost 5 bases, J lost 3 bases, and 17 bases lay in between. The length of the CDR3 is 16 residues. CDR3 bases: TGTGCCAGCAGCCAATCCGGGACAATTGGTGGAAACACCATATATTTT. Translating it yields CASSQSGTIGGNTIYF. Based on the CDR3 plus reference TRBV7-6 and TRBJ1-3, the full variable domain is GAGVSQSPRYKVTKRGQDVALRCDPISGHVSLYWYRQALGQGPEFLTYFNYEAQQDKSGLPNDRFSAERPEGSISTLTIQRTEQRDSAMYRCASSQSGTIGGNTIYFGEGSWLTVV.

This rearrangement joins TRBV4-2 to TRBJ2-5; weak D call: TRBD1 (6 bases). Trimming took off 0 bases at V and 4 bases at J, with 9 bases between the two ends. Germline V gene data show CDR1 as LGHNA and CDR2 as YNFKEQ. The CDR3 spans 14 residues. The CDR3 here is CASSQEGAGETQYF. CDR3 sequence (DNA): TGTGCCAGCAGCCAAGAGGGGGCTGGAGAGACCCAGTACTTC.

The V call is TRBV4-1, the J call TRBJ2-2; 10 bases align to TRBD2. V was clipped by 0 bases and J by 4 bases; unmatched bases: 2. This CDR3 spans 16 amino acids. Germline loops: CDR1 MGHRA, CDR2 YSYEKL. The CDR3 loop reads CASSQEERGGTGELFF. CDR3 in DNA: TGCGCCAGCAGCCAAGAGGAGCGGGGGGGCACCGGGGAGCTGTTTTTT.

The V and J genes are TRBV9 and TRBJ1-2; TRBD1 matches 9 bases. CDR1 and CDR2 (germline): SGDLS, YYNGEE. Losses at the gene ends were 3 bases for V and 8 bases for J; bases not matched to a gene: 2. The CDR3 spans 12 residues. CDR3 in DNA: TGTGCCAGCAGCGCACAGGGGGCAGGCTACACCTTC. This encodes CASSAQGAGYTF.

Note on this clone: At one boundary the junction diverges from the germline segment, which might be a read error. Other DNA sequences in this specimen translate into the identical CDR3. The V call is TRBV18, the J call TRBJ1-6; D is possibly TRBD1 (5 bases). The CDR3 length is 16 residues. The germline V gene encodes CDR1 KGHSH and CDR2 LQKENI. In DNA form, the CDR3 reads TGTGCCAGCTCACCGCGAGCCAGGGACTCTAATTCCCCCCTCCACTTT. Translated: CASSPRARDSNSPLHF.

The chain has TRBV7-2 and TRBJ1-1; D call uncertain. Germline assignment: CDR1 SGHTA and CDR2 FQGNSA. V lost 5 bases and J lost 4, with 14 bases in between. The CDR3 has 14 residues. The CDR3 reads CASSPFRGSTEAFF. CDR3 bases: TGTGCCAGCAGCCCCTTCCGGGGAAGCACTGAAGCTTTCTTT.

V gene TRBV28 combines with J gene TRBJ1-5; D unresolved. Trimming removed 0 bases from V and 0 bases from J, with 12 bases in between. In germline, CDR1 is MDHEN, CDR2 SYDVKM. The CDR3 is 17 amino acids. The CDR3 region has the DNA TGTGCCAGCAGTTTATGGTCGACACCTTATAGCAATCAGCCCCAGCATTTT. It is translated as CASSLWSTPYSNQPQHF.

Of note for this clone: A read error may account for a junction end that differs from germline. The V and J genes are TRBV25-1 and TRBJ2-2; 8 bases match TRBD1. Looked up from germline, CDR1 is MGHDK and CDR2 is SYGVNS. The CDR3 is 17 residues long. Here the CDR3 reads CASRDVTWTGNAGELFF. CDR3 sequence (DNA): TGTGCCAGCAGAGACGTCACCTGGACAGGGAACGCCGGGGAGCTGTTTTTT.

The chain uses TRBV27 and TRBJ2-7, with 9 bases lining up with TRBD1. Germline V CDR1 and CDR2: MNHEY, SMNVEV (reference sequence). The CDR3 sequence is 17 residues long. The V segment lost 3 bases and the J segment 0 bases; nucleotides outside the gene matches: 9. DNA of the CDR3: TGTGCCAGCAGTTTCAGATGGACAGGGGTTAGCTCCTACGAGCAGTACTTC. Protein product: CASSFRWTGVSSYEQYF.

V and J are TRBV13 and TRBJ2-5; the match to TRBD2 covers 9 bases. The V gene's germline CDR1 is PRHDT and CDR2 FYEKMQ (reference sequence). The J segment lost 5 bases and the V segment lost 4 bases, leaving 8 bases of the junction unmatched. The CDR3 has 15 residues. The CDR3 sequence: CASSSLGTSRETQYF. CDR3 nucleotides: TGTGCCAGCAGCTCCCTCGGGACTAGCCGGGAGACCCAGTACTTC. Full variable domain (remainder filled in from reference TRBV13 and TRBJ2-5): AAGVIQSPRHLIKEKRETATLKCYPIPRHDTVYWYQQGPGQDPQFLISFYEKMQSDKGSIPDRFSAQQFSDYHSELNMSSLELGDSALYFCASSSLGTSRETQYFGPGTRLLVL.

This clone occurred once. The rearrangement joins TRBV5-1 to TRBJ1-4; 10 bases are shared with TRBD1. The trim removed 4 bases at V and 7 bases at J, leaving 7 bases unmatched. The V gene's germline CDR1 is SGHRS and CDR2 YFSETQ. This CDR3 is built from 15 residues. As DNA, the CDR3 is TGCGCCAGCAGCCGTAAGACAGGGGGCGTTGAAAAACTGTTTTTT. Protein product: CASSRKTGGVEKLFF.

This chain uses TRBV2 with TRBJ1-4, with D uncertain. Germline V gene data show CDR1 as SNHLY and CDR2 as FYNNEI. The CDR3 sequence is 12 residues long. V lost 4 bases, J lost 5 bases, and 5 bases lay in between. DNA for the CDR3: TGTGCCAGCAGTGCAATGAATGAAAAACTGTTTTTT. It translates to CASSAMNEKLFF.

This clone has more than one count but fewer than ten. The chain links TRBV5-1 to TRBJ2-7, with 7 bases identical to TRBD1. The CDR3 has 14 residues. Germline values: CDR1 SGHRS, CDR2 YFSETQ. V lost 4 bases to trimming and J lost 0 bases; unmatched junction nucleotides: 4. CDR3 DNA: TGCGCCAGCAGCCTGGGACAGAACTCCTACGAGCAGTACTTC. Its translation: CASSLGQNSYEQYF.

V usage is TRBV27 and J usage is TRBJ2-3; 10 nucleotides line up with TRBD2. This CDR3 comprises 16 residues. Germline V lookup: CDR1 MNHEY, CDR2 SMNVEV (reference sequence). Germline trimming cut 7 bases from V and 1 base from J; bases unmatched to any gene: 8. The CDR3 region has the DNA TGTGCCAGCAACCCCCCCGGGACTAGCGGCACAGATACGCAGTATTTT. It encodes CASNPPGTSGTDTQYF.

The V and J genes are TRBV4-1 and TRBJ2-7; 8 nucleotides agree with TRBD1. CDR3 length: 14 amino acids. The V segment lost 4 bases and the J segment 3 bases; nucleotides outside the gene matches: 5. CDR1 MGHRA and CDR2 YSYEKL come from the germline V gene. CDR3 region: CASSLTGQGYEQYF. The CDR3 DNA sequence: TGCGCCAGCAGCCTAACCGGACAGGGCTACGAGCAGTACTTC.

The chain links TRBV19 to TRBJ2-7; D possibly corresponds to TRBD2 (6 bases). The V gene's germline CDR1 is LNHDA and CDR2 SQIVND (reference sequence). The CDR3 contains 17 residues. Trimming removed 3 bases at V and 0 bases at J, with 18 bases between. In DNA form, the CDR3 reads TGTGCCAGTAGTATCCGGGGCGGTGGGGGGATCTCCTACGAGCAGTACTTC. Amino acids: CASSIRGGGGISYEQYF.

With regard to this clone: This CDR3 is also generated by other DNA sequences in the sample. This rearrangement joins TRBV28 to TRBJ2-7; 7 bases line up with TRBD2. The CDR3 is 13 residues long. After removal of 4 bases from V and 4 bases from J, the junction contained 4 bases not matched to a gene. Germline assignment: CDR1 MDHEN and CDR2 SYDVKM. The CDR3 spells CASSSNGRYEQYF. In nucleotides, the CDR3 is TGTGCCAGCAGTTCCAACGGGAGGTACGAGCAGTACTTC.

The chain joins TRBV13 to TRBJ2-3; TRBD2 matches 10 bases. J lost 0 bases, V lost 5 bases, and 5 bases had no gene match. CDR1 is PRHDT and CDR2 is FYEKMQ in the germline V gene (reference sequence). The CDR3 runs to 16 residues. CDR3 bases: TGTGCCAGCAGCCCCGGGACTAGCGAGAGCACAGATACGCAGTATTTT. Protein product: CASSPGTSESTDTQYF.